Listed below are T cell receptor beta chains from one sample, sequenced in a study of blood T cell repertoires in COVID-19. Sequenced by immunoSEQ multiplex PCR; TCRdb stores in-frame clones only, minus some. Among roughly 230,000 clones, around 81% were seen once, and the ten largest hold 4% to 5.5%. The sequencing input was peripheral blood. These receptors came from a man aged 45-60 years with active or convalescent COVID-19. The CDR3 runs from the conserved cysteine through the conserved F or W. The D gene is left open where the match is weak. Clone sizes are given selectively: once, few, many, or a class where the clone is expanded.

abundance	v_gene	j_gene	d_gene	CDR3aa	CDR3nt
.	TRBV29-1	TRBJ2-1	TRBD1	CSVGDRAGYEQFF	TGCAGCGTTGGGGACAGGGCTGGCTATGAGCAGTTCTTC
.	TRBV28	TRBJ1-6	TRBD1	CASRPTGTGNNSPLHF	TGTGCCAGCAGACCTACCGGGACAGGGAACAATTCACCCCTCCACTTT
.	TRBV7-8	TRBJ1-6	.	CASGEPQGSPLHF	TGTGCCAGCGGCGAGCCCCAGGGATCACCCCTCCACTTT
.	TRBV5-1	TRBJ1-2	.	CASSLEGGRDYGYTF	TGCGCCAGCAGCTTGGAGGGGGGGCGCGACTATGGCTACACCTTC
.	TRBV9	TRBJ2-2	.	CASSGSGITAGELFF	TGTGCCAGCAGCGGGTCCGGGATTACAGCCGGGGAGCTGTTTTTT
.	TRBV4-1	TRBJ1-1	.	CASRLHNTEAFF	TGCGCCAGCAGACTACATAACACTGAAGCTTTCTTT
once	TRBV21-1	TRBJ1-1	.	CASSVTGTPKKPLNTEAFF	TGTGCCAGCAGCGTAACCGGGACACCAAAAAAACCTTTGAACACTGAAGCTTTCTTT
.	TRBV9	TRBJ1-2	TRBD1	CASSEGQGSGYTF	TGTGCCAGCAGCGAGGGACAGGGCAGTGGCTACACCTTC
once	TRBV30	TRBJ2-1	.	CAWSLALGNEQFF	TGTGCCTGGAGTCTAGCGTTAGGAAATGAGCAGTTCTTC
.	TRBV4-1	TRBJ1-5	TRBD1	CASSQTGVGNQPQHF	TGCGCCAGCAGCCAAACAGGGGTGGGCAATCAGCCCCAGCATTTT
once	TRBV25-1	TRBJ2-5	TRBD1	CASSESGTGGLRETQYF	TGTGCCAGCAGTGAATCCGGGACAGGGGGCCTTCGGGAGACCCAGTACTTC
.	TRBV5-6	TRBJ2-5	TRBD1	CASSLPGTGGLETQYF	TGTGCCAGCAGCTTGCCCGGGACAGGGGGCTTAGAGACCCAGTACTTC
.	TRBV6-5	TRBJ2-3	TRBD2	CASRTLSGGADTQYF	TGTGCCAGCAGGACCCTTAGCGGGGGGGCCGATACGCAGTATTTT
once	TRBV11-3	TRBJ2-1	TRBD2	CASSQAGGPSEQFF	TGTGCCAGCAGCCAAGCGGGGGGGCCATCCGAGCAGTTCTTC
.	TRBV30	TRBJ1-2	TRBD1	CAWSVGTEHGYTF	TGTGCCTGGAGTGTCGGGACAGAACATGGCTACACCTTC
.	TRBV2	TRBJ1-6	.	CASSEGLRGSSYNSPLHF	TGTGCCAGCAGTGAAGGATTAAGGGGGAGCTCCTATAATTCACCCCTCCACTTT
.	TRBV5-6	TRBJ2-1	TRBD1	CASSLAGQGASNEQFF	TGTGCCAGCAGCTTGGCGGGACAGGGGGCGAGCAATGAGCAGTTCTTC
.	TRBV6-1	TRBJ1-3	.	CASSERGGNTIYF	TGTGCCAGCAGTGAAAGAGGCGGAAACACCATATATTTT
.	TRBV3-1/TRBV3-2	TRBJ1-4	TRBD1	CASRGQGATNEKLFF	TGTGCCAGCAGAGGACAGGGGGCGACTAATGAAAAACTGTTTTTT
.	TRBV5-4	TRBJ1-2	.	CASSSSHSANYGYTF	TGTGCCAGCAGCTCGAGCCACAGTGCTAACTATGGCTACACCTTC
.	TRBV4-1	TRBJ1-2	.	CASSQDAGAVNGGYTF	TGCGCCAGCAGCCAAGATGCGGGGGCTGTGAACGGGGGCTACACCTTC
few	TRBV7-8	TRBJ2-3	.	CASSLIWQADTQYF	TGTGCCAGCAGCTTAATCTGGCAGGCGGATACGCAGTATTTT
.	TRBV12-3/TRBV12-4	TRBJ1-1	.	CASSLVNTEAFF	TGTGCCAGCAGTCTTGTGAACACTGAAGCTTTCTTT
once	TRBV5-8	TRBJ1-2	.	CASSLGHLYGYTF	TGTGCCAGCAGCTTGGGGCACCTCTATGGCTACACCTTC
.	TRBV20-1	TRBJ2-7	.	CSASGLAALYEQYF	TGCAGTGCTAGTGGGTTAGCGGCCCTCTACGAGCAGTACTTC
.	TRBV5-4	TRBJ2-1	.	CASSYRQDNEQFF	TGTGCCAGCAGCTACCGACAAGACAATGAGCAGTTCTTC
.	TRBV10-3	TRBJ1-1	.	CATTGEVTEAFF	TGTGCCACCACGGGGGAAGTCACTGAAGCTTTCTTT
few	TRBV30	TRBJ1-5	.	CASQAGGDQPQHF	TGTGCCTCACAGGCCGGGGGGGATCAGCCCCAGCATTTT
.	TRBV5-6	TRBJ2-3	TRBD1	CASSPPTGQRDTQYF	TGTGCCAGCAGCCCGCCGACAGGGCAGAGAGATACGCAGTATTTT